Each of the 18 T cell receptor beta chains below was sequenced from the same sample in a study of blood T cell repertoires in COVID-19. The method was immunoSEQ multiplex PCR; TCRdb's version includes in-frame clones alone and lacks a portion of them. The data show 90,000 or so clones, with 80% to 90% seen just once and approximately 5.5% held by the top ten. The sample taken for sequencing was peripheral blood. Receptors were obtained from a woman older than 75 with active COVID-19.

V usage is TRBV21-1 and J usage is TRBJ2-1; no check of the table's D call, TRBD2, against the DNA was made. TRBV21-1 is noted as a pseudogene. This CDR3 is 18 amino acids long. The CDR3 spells CASSKLKSRRISYNEQFF. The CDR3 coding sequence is TGTGCCAGCAGCAAATTGAAGTCGCGGCGGATCTCCTACAATGAGCAGTTCTTC.

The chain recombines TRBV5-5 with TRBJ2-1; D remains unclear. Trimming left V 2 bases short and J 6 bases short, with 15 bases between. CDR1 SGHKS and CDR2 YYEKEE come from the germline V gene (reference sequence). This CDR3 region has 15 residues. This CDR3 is CASSFTIQSGNEQFF. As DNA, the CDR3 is TGTGCCAGCAGCTTCACTATTCAGTCGGGCAATGAGCAGTTCTTC.

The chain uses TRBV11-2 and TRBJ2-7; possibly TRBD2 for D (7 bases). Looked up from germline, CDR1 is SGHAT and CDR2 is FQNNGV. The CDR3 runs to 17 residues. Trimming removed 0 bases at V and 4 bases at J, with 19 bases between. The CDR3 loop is CASSLEGGAGVRYEQYF. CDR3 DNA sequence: TGTGCCAGCAGCTTAGAAGGGGGGGCGGGAGTAAGGTACGAGCAGTACTTC.

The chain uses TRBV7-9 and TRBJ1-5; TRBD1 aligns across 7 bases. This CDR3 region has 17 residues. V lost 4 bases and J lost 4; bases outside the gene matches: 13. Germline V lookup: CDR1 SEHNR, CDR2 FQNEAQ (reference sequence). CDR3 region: CASSSGKTGAINQPQHF. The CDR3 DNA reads TGTGCCAGCAGCTCCGGGAAAACAGGGGCGATAAATCAGCCCCAGCATTTT.

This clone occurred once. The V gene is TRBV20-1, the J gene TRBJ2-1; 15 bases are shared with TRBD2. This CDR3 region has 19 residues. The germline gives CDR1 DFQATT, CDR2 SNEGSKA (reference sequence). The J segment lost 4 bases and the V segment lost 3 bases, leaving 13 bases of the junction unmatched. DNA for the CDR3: TGCAGTGCTAGTTCCCGGACTAGCGGGAGGGCCGTCGCGTACAATGAGCAGTTCTTC. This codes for CSASSRTSGRAVAYNEQFF.

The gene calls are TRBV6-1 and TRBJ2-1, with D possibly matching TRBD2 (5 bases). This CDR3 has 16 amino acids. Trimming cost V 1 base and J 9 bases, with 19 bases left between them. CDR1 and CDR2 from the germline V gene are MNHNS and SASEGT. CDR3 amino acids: CASSEGSGINILEQFF. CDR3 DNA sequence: TGTGCCAGCAGTGAAGGCTCCGGGATAAACATCCTTGAGCAGTTCTTC.

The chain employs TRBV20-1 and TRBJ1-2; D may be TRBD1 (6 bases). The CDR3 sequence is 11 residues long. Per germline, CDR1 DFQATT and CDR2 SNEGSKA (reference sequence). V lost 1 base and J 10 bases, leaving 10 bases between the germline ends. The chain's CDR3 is CSARGNRAYTF. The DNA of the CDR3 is TGCAGTGCTAGAGGAAACAGGGCCTACACCTTC.

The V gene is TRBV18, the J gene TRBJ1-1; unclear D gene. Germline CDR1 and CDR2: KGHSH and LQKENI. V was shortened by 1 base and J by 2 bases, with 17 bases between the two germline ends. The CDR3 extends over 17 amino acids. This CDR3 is CASSPLPSQRNNTEAFF. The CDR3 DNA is TGTGCCAGCTCACCACTACCCTCACAGAGAAACAACACTGAAGCTTTCTTT.

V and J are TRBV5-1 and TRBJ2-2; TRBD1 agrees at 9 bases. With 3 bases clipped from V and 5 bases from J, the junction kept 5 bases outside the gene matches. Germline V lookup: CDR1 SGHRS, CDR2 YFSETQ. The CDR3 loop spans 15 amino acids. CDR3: CASSSGTGSTGELFF. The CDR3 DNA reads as TGCGCCAGCAGCTCCGGGACAGGGAGTACCGGGGAGCTGTTTTTT.

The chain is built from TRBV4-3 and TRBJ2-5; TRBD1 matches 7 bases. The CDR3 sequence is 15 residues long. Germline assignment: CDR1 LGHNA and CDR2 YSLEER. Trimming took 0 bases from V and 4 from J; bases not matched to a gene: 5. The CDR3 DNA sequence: TGCGCCAGCAGCCAAGATCGGACAGGAAGAGAGACCCAGTACTTC. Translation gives CASSQDRTGRETQYF.

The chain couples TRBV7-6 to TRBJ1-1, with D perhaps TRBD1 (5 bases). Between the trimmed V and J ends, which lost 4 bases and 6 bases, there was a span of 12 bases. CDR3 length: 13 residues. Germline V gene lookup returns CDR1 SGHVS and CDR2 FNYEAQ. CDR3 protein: CASSSRVSPEAFF. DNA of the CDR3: TGTGCCAGCAGCTCCAGGGTCAGTCCTGAAGCTTTCTTT.

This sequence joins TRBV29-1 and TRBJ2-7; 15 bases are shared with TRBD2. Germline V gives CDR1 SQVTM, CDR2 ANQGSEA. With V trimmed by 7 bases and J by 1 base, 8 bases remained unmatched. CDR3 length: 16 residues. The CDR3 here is CSGRTSGRANSYEQYF. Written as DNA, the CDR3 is TGCAGCGGAAGGACTAGCGGGAGGGCCAATTCCTACGAGCAGTACTTC.

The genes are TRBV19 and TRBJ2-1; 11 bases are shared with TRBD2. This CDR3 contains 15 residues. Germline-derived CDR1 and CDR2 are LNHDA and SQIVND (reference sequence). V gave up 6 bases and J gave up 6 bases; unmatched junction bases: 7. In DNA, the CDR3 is TGTGCCAGTAGGGAAACTAGCGGGAGCCGCAATGAGCAGTTCTTC. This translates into CASRETSGSRNEQFF. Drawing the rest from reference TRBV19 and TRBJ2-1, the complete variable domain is DGGITQSPKYLFRKEGQNVTLSCEQNLNHDAMYWYRQDPGQGLRLIYYSQIVNDFQKGDIAEGYSVSREKKESFPLTVTSAQKNPTAFYLCASRETSGSRNEQFFGPGTRLTVL.

CDR3 DNA sequence: TGTGCCAGCAGCCGCGGACTAGCGGGAGAGACCCAGTACTTC. Translation: CASSRGLAGETQYF. The chain has TRBV5-6 and TRBJ2-5, with TRBD2 matching 11 bases. This CDR3 contains 14 residues. The germline CDR1 and CDR2 sequences are SGHDT and YYEEEE. J gave up 4 bases and V 4 bases, and 3 bases lay outside the gene matches.

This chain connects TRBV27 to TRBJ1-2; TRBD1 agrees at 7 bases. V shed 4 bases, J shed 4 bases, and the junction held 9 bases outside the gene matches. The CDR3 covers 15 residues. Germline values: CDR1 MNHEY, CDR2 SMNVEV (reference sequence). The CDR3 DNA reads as TGTGCCAGCAGTTCCCTCCTGGGACAGACCTATGGCTACACCTTC. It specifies CASSSLLGQTYGYTF.

The CDR3 loop reads CASSALGQAYNEQFF. The DNA of the CDR3 is TGTGCCAGCAGCGCCCTGGGACAGGCCTACAATGAGCAGTTCTTC. The chain has TRBV9 and TRBJ2-1, with TRBD1 matching 8 bases. The CDR3 loop spans 15 amino acids. J lost 2 bases, V lost 3 bases, and 4 bases had no gene match. Per germline, CDR1 SGDLS and CDR2 YYNGEE.

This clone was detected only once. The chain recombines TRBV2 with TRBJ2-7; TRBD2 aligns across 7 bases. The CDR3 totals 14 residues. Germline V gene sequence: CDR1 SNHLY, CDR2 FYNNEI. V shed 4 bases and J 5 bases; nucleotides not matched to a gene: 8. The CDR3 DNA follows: TGTGCCAGCAGTGTACGAGGGAGGGCCGACGAGCAGTACTTC. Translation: CASSVRGRADEQYF.

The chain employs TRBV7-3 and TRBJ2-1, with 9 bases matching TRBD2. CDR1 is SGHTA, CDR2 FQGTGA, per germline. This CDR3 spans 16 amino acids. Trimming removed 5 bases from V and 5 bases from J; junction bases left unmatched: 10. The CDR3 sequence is CASSLHSGSADNEQFF. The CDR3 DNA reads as TGTGCCAGCAGCCTTCATAGCGGGAGCGCGGACAATGAGCAGTTCTTC.